The sequence of this T cell receptor beta chain was determined in a study of blood T cells in healthy people across ages. Alongside a J-beta primer mix, a sample-barcoded 5' primer served in a second PCR lasting roughly 6 to 11 cycles. TCRdb itself ran the 5' RACE reads through MiXCR, one entry per CDR3 protein. The sample lists around 2 million distinct CDR3 sequences, about two fifths occurring once. Findings and limits, study-wide: Researchers judged that diversity estimates from one million T cells fell short of true values. There were more naive CD4+ cells and higher diversity in long-lived donors than in aged donors.

As regards this clonotype: The antigen is unknown.

Material for sequencing was blood. The TCR sequence derives from a human donor in good health.

This CDR3 reads CASSLRVAVWNEQFF. The DNA for the CDR3 is TGTGCCAGCAGCCTCCGGGTAGCGGTTTGGAATGAGCAGTTCTTC. The gene calls are TRBV7-2 and TRBJ2-1, with D possibly matching TRBD2 (6 bases). The germline V gene encodes CDR1 SGHTA and CDR2 FQGNSA. V was trimmed by 5 bases and J by 7 bases, leaving 18 bases between them. The CDR3 length is 15 residues.